One sample yielded the 25 T cell receptor beta chains listed below, sequenced in a study of blood T cell repertoires in COVID-19 (dated by TCRdb to the early 2020s). Libraries were built with the immunoSEQ multiplex PCR assay. The source is immuneACCESS, and TCRdb retained only in-frame sequences with V and J called. Part of the clones is not carried over; for the studies checked, unresolved V genes explain less than half of this, and the remainder is unexplained. The sample records around 60,000 clones, approximately 80% of which are singletons. Approximately 15% of the sample goes to the ten largest clones. The sample comprised peripheral blood. The receptors originated from a man older than 75 with acute or convalescent COVID-19.

The chain links TRBV28 to TRBJ2-5, with 7 bases lining up with TRBD1. The CDR3 length is 16 residues. Per germline, CDR1 MDHEN and CDR2 SYDVKM. J gave up 5 bases and V 6 bases, and 15 bases lay outside the gene matches. The CDR3 region is CASRNGRQGVRETQYF. The CDR3 DNA reads TGTGCCAGCAGAAATGGGCGACAGGGAGTACGGGAGACCCAGTACTTC.

The chain carries TRBV6-7 and TRBJ2-5; TRBD2 aligns across 9 bases. TRBV6-7 is treated as an ORF (open reading frame) with a function not yet certain. Trimming cost V 10 bases and J 4 bases; bases outside gene matches: 7. The CDR3 has 13 residues. The CDR3 nucleotides read TGTGCCACGTGGGGACTAGCCCTAGAGACCCAGTACTTC. Its translation is CATWGLALETQYF.

The chain employs TRBV6-6 and TRBJ1-5; tentatively, D is TRBD1 (6 bases). Trimming took 0 bases from V and 2 from J, leaving 11 bases between them. CDR1 is MNHNY, CDR2 SVGAGI, per germline (reference sequence). There are 16 residues in the CDR3. The CDR3 loop reads CASSYSQGGGNQPQHF. DNA for the CDR3: TGTGCCAGCAGTTACTCACAGGGAGGGGGCAATCAGCCCCAGCATTTT.

This chain joins TRBV29-1 and TRBJ1-4; D is undetermined. Germline-derived CDR1 and CDR2 are SQVTM and ANQGSEA. V was trimmed by 2 bases and J by 7 bases, leaving 14 bases between them. This CDR3 is 14 amino acids long. The CDR3 here is CSVEIMGSSEKLFF. The CDR3 bases are TGCAGCGTTGAAATTATGGGTAGCAGTGAAAAACTGTTTTTT.

J is TRBJ2-4 and V is TRBV7-2, with D possibly TRBD2 on 7 matching bases. From germline, CDR1 is SGHTA and CDR2 FQGNSA. This CDR3 spans 16 amino acids. V dropped 0 bases and J dropped 5 bases, with 14 bases sitting between them. CDR3: CASSLANGGPQNIQYF. CDR3 DNA sequence: TGTGCCAGCAGCTTAGCGAACGGGGGGCCCCAAAACATTCAGTACTTC.

The chain recombines TRBV5-3 with TRBJ1-2; maybe TRBD1 (6 bases). TRBV5-3 is placed among ORFs of uncertain function. The CDR3 is 15 residues long. Trimming stripped 7 bases from V and 5 bases from J, with 21 bases between. The CDR3: CARGPTGTLKYGYTF. DNA for the CDR3: TGTGCCAGAGGGCCAACCGGGACACTGAAATATGGCTACACCTTC.

This clone was detected once. The rearrangement uses TRBV19 and TRBJ1-1; 8 bases map to TRBD1. From germline, CDR1 is LNHDA and CDR2 SQIVND (reference sequence). Unmatched junction bases numbered 8, after V lost 5 bases and J lost 0 bases. The CDR3 length is 16 residues. CDR3 amino acids: CASSPGQGSMNTEAFF. The CDR3 DNA reads TGTGCCAGTAGTCCTGGACAGGGCAGCATGAACACTGAAGCTTTCTTT.

The chain recombines TRBV19 with TRBJ2-4; 14 nucleotides match TRBD2. The length of the CDR3 is 15 residues. The trim removed 4 bases at V and 15 bases at J, leaving 11 bases unmatched. CDR1 LNHDA and CDR2 SQIVND come from the germline V gene (reference sequence). The CDR3 region is CASSTQGLAGGSRYF. CDR3 DNA: TGTGCCAGTAGTACCCAAGGACTAGCGGGGGGTTCGAGGTACTTC.

The chain recombines TRBV29-1 with TRBJ1-2; 7 bases fit TRBD1. CDR3 length equals 13 residues. The V and J ends lost 6 bases and 6 bases, in that order; junction bases with no gene match: 10. Germline CDR1 reads SQVTM; CDR2 reads ANQGSEA. The CDR3 nucleotides are TGCAGCGTAGGGGGCGGGATAACTAATGGCTACACCTTC. Translation: CSVGGGITNGYTF.

The gene calls are TRBV21-1 and TRBJ1-2. TRBV21-1 is shown as a pseudogene. The CDR3 consists of 13 residues. DNA for the CDR3: TGTGCCAGCAGCAAAGGCGTTGGCTATGGCTACACCTTC. This translates into CASSKGVGYGYTF.

The chain has TRBV19 and TRBJ2-7; TRBD2 agrees at 13 bases. Per the germline V gene, CDR1 is LNHDA and CDR2 is SQIVND (reference sequence). The CDR3 extends over 15 amino acids. V trimming: 6 bases; J trimming: 2 bases; junction bases outside the gene matches: 4. The CDR3 DNA reads TGTGCCAGTAGCTCAACTAGCGGGGGGGCCTACGAGCAGTACTTC. Amino acid sequence: CASSSTSGGAYEQYF.

The chain employs TRBV2 and TRBJ1-2, with 7 bases matching TRBD1. Losses at the gene ends were 6 bases for V and 4 bases for J; bases not matched to a gene: 5. Germline CDR1 is SNHLY and CDR2 is FYNNEI. CDR3 length equals 13 residues. The CDR3 region is CASSVDRVYGYTF. CDR3 DNA: TGTGCCAGCAGCGTCGACAGGGTCTATGGCTACACCTTC. Looking up the rest from reference TRBV2 and TRBJ1-2 gives the full variable domain: EPEVTQTPSHQVTQMGQEVILRCVPISNHLYFYWYRQILGQKVEFLVSFYNNEISEKSEIFDDQFSVERPDGSNFTLKIRSTKLEDSAMYFCASSVDRVYGYTFGSGTRLTVV.

The chain has TRBV19 and TRBJ1-6; TRBD1 matches at 7 bases. The CDR3 covers 15 residues. J gave up 9 bases and V 3 bases, and 8 bases lay outside the gene matches. Germline-derived CDR1 and CDR2 are LNHDA and SQIVND (reference sequence). The CDR3 spells CASSIRIRGLSPLHF. The CDR3 nucleotides read TGTGCCAGTAGTATTAGGATAAGGGGGCTTTCACCCCTCCACTTT.

The rearrangement joins TRBV7-9 to TRBJ2-5; 7 nucleotides align to TRBD1. V lost 3 bases and J lost 3; bases outside the gene matches: 1. CDR3 length: 13 amino acids. Germline V gene lookup returns CDR1 SEHNR and CDR2 FQNEAQ (reference sequence). For the CDR3, the DNA is TGTGCCAGCAGCTTTACAGGGGAAGAGACCCAGTACTTC. Amino acid sequence: CASSFTGEETQYF.

The rearrangement uses TRBV6-5 and TRBJ2-7; possibly TRBD2 for D (5 bases). This CDR3 comprises 14 residues. Germline CDR1 reads MNHEY; CDR2 reads SVGAGI. V was cut by 5 bases and J by 0 bases, with 11 bases left in between. The CDR3: CASSQSGGSYEQYF. The CDR3 coding sequence is TGTGCCAGCAGTCAAAGCGGTGGCTCCTACGAGCAGTACTTC.

The chain links TRBV5-4 to TRBJ2-7; the D gene is possibly TRBD1 (5 bases). The V gene's germline CDR1 is SGHNT and CDR2 YYREEE (reference sequence). This CDR3 has 15 residues. Between the trimmed V and J ends, which lost 2 bases and 4 bases, there was a span of 16 bases. This CDR3 is CASSLTRQGGYEQYF. CDR3 sequence (DNA): TGTGCCAGCAGCTTAACTCGTCAGGGTGGATACGAGCAGTACTTC.

This clone was recorded a few times. The J gene is TRBJ1-4, the V gene TRBV27; 10 bases align to TRBD1. CDR1 is MNHEY, CDR2 SMNVEV, per germline (reference sequence). The trim removed 5 bases at V and 14 bases at J, leaving 8 bases unmatched. The CDR3 is 13 amino acids. The CDR3 region has the DNA TGTGCCAGCAGTCAGACAGGGGGCGTTGGGCTGTTTTTT. It is translated as CASSQTGGVGLFF. The whole variable domain, filled in from reference TRBV27 and TRBJ1-4, reads EAQVTQNPRYLITVTGKKLTVTCSQNMNHEYMSWYRQDPGLGLRQIYYSMNVEVTDKGDVPEGYKVSRKEKRNFPLILESPSPNQTSLYFCASSQTGGVGLFFGSGTQLSVL.

This clone was recorded once. V is TRBV3-1 (or the pseudogene TRBV3-2) and J is TRBJ1-4; D unclear. The CDR3 spans 16 residues. The germline gives CDR1 LGHDT, CDR2 YNNKEL (reference sequence). Trimming pared 2 bases from V and 3 bases from J, leaving 13 bases between. The chain's CDR3 is CASSQSERWANEKLFF. For the CDR3, the DNA is TGTGCCAGCAGCCAATCAGAGCGCTGGGCTAATGAAAAACTGTTTTTT.

The chain recombines TRBV11-3 with TRBJ1-1; D possibly corresponds to TRBD1 (5 bases). The V end was cut by 2 bases, the J end by 10 bases, with 14 bases between. The CDR3 covers 13 residues. Germline V gene data show CDR1 as SGHNT and CDR2 as YENEEA. CDR3 bases: TGTGCCAGCAGCTTAACGCGGCAAGGGGTAGCTTTCTTT. It encodes CASSLTRQGVAFF.

The chain links TRBV2 to TRBJ1-1, with D perhaps TRBD1 (6 bases). The CDR3 is 14 residues long. CDR1 is SNHLY, CDR2 FYNNEI, per germline. V was cut by 4 bases and J by 3 bases, with 12 bases left in between. CDR3 DNA sequence: TGTGCCAGCAGTGCTCGGCAGGGGCACACTGAAGCTTTCTTT. This translates into CASSARQGHTEAFF. Filled out from reference TRBV2 and TRBJ1-1, the complete variable domain reads EPEVTQTPSHQVTQMGQEVILRCVPISNHLYFYWYRQILGQKVEFLVSFYNNEISEKSEIFDDQFSVERPDGSNFTLKIRSTKLEDSAMYFCASSARQGHTEAFFGQGTRLTVV.

The chain combines TRBV2 with TRBJ2-1, with TRBD2 matching 7 bases. The CDR3 length is 15 residues. With V trimmed by 9 bases and J by 5 bases, 13 bases remained unmatched. CDR1 is SNHLY, CDR2 FYNNEI, per germline. The CDR3 region has the DNA TGTGCCAGTGGACTGAGAGGGACTAATAACAATGAGCAGTTCTTC. This sequence encodes CASGLRGTNNNEQFF.

The chain has TRBV20-1 and TRBJ1-3; D not resolved. This CDR3 comprises 10 residues. Looked up from germline, CDR1 is DFQATT and CDR2 is SNEGSKA (reference sequence). V lost 5 bases, J lost 5 bases, and 4 bases lay in between. The CDR3 DNA reads TGCAGTGCTTTAAGAAACACCATATATTTT. This translates into CSALRNTIYF.

This clone was detected only a few times. J is TRBJ1-6 and V is TRBV5-1, with no clear D. Trimming cost V 2 bases and J 5 bases, with 14 bases left between them. This CDR3 contains 16 residues. The germline V gene has CDR1 SGHRS and CDR2 YFSETQ. CDR3 DNA sequence: TGCGCCAGCAGCTTAGCTTCGGGATACGATAATTCACCCCTCCACTTT. Its protein is CASSLASGYDNSPLHF.

This chain joins TRBV14 and TRBJ2-1; D is undetermined. The CDR3 has 15 amino acids. Germline CDR1 is SGHDN and CDR2 is FVKESK. V lost 2 bases and J 2 bases, leaving 10 bases between the germline ends. The CDR3 sequence is CASSQLGSAYNEQFF. The DNA of the CDR3 is TGTGCCAGCAGCCAACTCGGGTCAGCCTACAATGAGCAGTTCTTC.

This clone was observed a few times. The rearrangement uses TRBV7-9 and TRBJ1-1, with 8 bases lining up with TRBD1. CDR1 and CDR2 (germline): SEHNR, FQNEAQ (reference sequence). V was pared by 10 bases and J by 7 bases, with 17 bases of the junction left unmatched. This CDR3 region has 15 residues. The CDR3 here is CATGTGQGGQNEAFF. In DNA form, the CDR3 reads TGTGCCACCGGGACCGGACAGGGAGGTCAGAATGAAGCTTTCTTT.